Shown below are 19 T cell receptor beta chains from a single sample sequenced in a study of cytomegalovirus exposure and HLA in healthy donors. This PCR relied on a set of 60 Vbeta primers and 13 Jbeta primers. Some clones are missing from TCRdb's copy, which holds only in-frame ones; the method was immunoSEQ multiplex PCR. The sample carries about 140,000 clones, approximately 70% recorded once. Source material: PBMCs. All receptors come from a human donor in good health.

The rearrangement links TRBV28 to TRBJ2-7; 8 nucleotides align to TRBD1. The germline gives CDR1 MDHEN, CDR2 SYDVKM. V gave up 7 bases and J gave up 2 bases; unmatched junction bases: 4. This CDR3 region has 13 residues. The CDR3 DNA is TGTGCCAGCACCGGGGACAGGACCTACGAGCAGTACTTC. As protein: CASTGDRTYEQYF.

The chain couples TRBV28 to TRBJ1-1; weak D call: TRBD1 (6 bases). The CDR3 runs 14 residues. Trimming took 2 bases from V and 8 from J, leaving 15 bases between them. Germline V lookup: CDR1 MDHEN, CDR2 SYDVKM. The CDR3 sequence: CASSLDRGMKEAFF. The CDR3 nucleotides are TGTGCCAGCAGTTTAGATAGGGGGATGAAAGAAGCTTTCTTT.

The CDR3 region is CASSLAGGELFF. CDR3 DNA sequence: TGTGCCAGCAGCTTAGCGGGAGGGGAGCTGTTTTTT. This rearrangement joins TRBV6-5 to TRBJ2-2, with 8 bases matching TRBD2. Germline CDR1 is MNHEY and CDR2 is SVGAGI. V was pared by 6 bases and J by 8 bases, with 2 bases of the junction left unmatched. The CDR3 runs 12 residues.

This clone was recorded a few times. The CDR3 nucleotides are TGCGCCAGCAGCTTGCGGGGAGAAGACACTGAAGCTTTCTTT. It is translated as CASSLRGEDTEAFF. The genes are TRBV5-1 and TRBJ1-1; D not resolved. Per germline, CDR1 SGHRS and CDR2 YFSETQ. Trimming pared 1 base from V and 3 bases from J, leaving 10 bases between. The CDR3 loop spans 14 amino acids.

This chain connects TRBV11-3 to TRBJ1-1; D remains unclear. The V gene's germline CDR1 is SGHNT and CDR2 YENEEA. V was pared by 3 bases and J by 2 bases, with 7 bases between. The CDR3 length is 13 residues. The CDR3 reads CASSFGLNTEAFF. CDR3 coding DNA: TGTGCCAGCAGCTTTGGGCTAAACACTGAAGCTTTCTTT.

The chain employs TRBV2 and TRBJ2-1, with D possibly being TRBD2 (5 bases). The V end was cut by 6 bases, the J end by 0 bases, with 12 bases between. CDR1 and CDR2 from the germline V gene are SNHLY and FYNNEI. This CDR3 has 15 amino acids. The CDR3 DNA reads TGTGCCAGCAGGGTGGGAGAGAGCTCCTACAATGAGCAGTTCTTC. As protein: CASRVGESSYNEQFF.

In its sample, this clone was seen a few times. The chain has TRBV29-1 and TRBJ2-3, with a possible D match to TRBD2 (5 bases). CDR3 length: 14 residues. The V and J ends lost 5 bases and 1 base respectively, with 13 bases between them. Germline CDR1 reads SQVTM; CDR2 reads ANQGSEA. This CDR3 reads CSVFGRVGTDTQYF. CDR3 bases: TGCAGCGTTTTTGGGAGAGTGGGCACAGATACGCAGTATTTT.

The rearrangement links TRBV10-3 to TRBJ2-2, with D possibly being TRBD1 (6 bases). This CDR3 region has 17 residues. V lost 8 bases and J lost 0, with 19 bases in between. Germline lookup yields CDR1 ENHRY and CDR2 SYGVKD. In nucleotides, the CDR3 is TGTGCCATCTCCGGATCGGGACACCCCCCGAACACCGGGGAGCTGTTTTTT. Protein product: CAISGSGHPPNTGELFF.

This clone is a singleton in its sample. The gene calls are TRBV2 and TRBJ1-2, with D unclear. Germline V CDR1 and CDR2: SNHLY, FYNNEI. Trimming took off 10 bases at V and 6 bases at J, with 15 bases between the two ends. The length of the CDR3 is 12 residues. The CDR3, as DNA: TGTGCCATCGCCGTTAAGCCCGATGGCTACACCTTC. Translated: CAIAVKPDGYTF.

The CDR3 DNA is TGCGCCAGCAGCTTGGCCCCAGGGTCGGGTCAGCCCCAGCATTTT. It translates to CASSLAPGSGQPQHF. The chain recombines TRBV5-1 with TRBJ1-5, with D perhaps matching TRBD1 (5 bases). The CDR3 is 15 amino acids. Trimming stripped 0 bases from V and 6 bases from J, with 13 bases between. Germline CDR1 reads SGHRS; CDR2 reads YFSETQ.

CDR3 protein: CASRPPMRVLFSYEQYF. The DNA of the CDR3 is TGCGCCAGCAGACCACCTATGCGGGTCCTTTTCTCCTACGAGCAGTACTTC. The rearrangement links TRBV23-1 to TRBJ2-7; maybe TRBD2 (5 bases). TRBV23-1 is an open reading frame whose function is uncertain. V was clipped by 6 bases and J by 0 bases, with 21 bases between them. The CDR3 is 17 amino acids.

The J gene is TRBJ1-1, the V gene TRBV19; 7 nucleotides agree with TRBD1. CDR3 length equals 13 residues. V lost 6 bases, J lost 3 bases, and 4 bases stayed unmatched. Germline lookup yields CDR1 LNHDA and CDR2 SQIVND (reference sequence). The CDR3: CASSDREDTEAFF. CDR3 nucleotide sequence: TGTGCCAGTAGCGACAGGGAGGACACTGAAGCTTTCTTT. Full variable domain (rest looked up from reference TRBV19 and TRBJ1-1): DGGITQSPKYLFRKEGQNVTLSCEQNLNHDAMYWYRQDPGQGLRLIYYSQIVNDFQKGDIAEGYSVSREKKESFPLTVTSAQKNPTAFYLCASSDREDTEAFFGQGTRLTVV.

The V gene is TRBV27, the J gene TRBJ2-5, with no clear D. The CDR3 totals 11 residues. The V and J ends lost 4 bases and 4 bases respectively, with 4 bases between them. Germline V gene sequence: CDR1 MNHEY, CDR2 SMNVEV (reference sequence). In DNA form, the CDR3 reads TGTGCCAGCAGTTCCAGAGAGACCCAGTACTTC. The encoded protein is CASSSRETQYF.

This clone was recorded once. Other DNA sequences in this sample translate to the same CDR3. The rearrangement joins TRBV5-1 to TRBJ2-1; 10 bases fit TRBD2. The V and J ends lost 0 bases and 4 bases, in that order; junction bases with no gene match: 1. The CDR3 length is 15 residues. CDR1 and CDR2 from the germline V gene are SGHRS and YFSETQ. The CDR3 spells CASSLGTSGYNEQFF. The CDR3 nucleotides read TGCGCCAGCAGCTTGGGGACTAGCGGATACAATGAGCAGTTCTTC.

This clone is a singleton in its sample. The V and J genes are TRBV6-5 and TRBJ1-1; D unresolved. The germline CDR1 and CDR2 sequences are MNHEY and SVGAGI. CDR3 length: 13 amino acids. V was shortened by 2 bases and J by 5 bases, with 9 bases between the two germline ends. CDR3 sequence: CASSYGPGTEAFF. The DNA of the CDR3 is TGTGCCAGCAGTTACGGGCCCGGTACTGAAGCTTTCTTT.

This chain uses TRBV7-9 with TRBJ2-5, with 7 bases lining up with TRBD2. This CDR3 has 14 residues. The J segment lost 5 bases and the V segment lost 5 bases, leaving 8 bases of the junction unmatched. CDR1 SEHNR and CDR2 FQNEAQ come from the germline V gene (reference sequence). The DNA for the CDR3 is TGTGCCAGCAGCCCGGTGGATAGCGGGGAGACCCAGTACTTC. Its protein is CASSPVDSGETQYF.

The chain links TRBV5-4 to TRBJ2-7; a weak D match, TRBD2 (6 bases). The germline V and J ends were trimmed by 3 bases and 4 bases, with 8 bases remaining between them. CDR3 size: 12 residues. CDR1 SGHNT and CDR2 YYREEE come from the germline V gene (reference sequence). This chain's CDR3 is CASSWRGYEQYF. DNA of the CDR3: TGTGCCAGCAGCTGGAGGGGTTACGAGCAGTACTTC.

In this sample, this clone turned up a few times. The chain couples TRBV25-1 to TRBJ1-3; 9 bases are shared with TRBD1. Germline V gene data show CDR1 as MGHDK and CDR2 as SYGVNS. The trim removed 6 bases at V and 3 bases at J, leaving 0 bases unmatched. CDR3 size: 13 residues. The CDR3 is CASRDRGGNTIYF. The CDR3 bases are TGTGCCAGCAGGGACAGGGGTGGAAACACCATATATTTT. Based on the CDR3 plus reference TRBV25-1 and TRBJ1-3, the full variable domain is EADIYQTPRYLVIGTGKKITLECSQTMGHDKMYWYQQDPGMELHLIHYSYGVNSTEKGDLSSESTVSRIRTEHFPLTLESARPSHTSQYLCASRDRGGNTIYFGEGSWLTVV.

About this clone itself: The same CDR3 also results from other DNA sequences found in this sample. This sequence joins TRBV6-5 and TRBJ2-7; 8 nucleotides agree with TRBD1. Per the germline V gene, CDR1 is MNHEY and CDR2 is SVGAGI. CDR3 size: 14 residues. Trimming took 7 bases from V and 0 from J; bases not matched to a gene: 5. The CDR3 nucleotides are TGTGCCAGCACCCAGGGACAGGTCTCCTACGAGCAGTACTTC. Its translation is CASTQGQVSYEQYF.